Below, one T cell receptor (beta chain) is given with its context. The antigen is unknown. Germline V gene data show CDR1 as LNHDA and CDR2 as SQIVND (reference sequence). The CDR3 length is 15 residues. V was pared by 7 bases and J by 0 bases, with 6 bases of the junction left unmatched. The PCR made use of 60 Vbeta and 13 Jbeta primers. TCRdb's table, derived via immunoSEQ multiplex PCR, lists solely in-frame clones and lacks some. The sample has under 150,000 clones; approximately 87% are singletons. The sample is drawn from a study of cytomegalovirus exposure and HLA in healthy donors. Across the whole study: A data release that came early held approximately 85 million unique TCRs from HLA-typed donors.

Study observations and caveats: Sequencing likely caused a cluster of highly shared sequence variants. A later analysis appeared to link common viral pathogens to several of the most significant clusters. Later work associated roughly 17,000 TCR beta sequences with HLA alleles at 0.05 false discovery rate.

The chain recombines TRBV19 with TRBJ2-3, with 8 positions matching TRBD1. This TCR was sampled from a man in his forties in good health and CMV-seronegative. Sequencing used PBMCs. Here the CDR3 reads CASTATGASTDTQYF. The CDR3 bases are TGTGCCAGTACCGCGACAGGGGCGAGCACAGATACGCAGTATTTT.